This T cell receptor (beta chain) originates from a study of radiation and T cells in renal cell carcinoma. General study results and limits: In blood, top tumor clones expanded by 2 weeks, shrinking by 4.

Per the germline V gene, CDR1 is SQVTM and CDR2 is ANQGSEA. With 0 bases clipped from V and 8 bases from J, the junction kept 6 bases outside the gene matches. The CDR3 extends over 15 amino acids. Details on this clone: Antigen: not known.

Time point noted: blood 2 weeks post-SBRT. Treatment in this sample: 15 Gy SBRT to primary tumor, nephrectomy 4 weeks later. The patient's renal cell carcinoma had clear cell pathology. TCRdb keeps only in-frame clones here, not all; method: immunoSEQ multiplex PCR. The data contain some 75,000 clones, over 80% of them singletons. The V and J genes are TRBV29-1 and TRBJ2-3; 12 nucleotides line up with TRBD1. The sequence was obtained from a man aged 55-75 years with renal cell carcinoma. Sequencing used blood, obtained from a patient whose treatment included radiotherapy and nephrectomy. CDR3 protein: CSVEDGTGGGGTQYF. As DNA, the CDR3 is TGCAGCGTTGAAGATGGGACAGGGGGCGGAGGTACGCAGTATTTT.